Below, one TCR beta chain is given with its context. This CDR3 contains 14 residues. Trimming took off 3 bases at V and 3 bases at J, with 9 bases between the two ends. Germline CDR1 is SEHNR and CDR2 is FQNEAQ (reference sequence). Repertoires were generated with immunoSEQ multiplex PCR, while TCRdb's copy carries only in-frame clones and drops some. The sample contains approximately 81,000 clones, 85% to 90% of which appear only once. This specimen belongs to a study of OX40 agonist ivuxolimab in advanced cancers. For the study at large: Patients assigned to dose escalation were diagnosed with hepatocellular carcinoma, melanoma, renal cell or head and neck cancer. From 23 to 79 years was the age range, with a mean of around 60 years, and approximately 84% were male.

The gene calls are TRBV7-9 and TRBJ1-5, with D possibly being TRBD1 (5 bases). Sample: CD4+ or CD8+ T cells sorted from blood, taken in a trial of the OX40 agonist ivuxolimab. This TCR came from an adult with an advanced solid tumor such as melanoma, head and neck, liver or kidney cancer. The CDR3 loop is CASSLGGNNQPQHF. Written as DNA, the CDR3 is TGTGCCAGCAGCTTGGGGGGAAACAATCAGCCCCAGCATTTT.